The 2 T cell receptor beta chains below come from one sample, sequenced in a study of response to subunit inactivated influenza vaccine. MiXCR, run by TCRdb on the RT-PCR reads, gives a single entry per CDR3 protein. Of about 540,000 distinct CDR3 sequences listed, under 30% are singletons. In addition, the sample was reused for a study of T cells expressing NK-cell markers. That work states: Generation of TCR beta cDNA was performed by 5'RACE template switching incorporating UMIs.

Sequences were derived from CD4+ T cells sorted from PBMCs, sampled roughly 13 days after vaccination. These receptors were taken from a man aged 45-65 years who received an inactivated influenza vaccine.

This rearrangement joins TRBV12-3 or TRBV12-4 to TRBJ2-1; 9 bases match TRBD2. The CDR3 runs 14 residues. The V and J ends lost 3 bases and 13 bases, in that order; junction bases with no gene match: 10. In DNA, the CDR3 is TGTGCCAGCAGTTTCCAGGATAGCGGGAGTGATCAGTTCTTC. Its translation is CASSFQDSGSDQFF.

CDR3 protein: CSARGLTENTGELFF. The CDR3 DNA reads as TGCAGTGCTAGAGGACTGACGGAGAACACCGGGGAGCTGTTTTTT. The chain employs TRBV20-1 and TRBJ2-2, with no clear D. Per the germline V gene, CDR1 is DFQATT and CDR2 is SNEGSKA (reference sequence). V lost 1 base, J lost 1 base, and 10 bases lay in between. The CDR3 is made up of 15 amino acids.